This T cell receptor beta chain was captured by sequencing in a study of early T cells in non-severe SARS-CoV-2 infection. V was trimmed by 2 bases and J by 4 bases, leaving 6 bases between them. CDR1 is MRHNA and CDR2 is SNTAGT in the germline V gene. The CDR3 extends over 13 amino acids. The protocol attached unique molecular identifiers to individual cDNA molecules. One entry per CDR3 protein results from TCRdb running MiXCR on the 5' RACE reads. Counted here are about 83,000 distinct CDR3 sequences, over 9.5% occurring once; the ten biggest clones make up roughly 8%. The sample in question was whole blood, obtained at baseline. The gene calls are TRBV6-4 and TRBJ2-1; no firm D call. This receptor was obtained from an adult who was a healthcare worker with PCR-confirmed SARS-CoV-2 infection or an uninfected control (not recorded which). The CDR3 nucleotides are TGTGCCAGCAGTGACGGTCTTTACAATGAGCAGTTCTTC. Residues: CASSDGLYNEQFF.